These 6 T cell receptor beta chains came from one sample sequenced in a study of blood T cells in healthy people across ages. PCR was performed a second time for 7 to 11 cycles using a sample-barcoded 5' primer and a J-beta primer mix. TCRdb independently ran MiXCR on the 5' RACE reads; one entry per CDR3 protein. Of 1.5 million to 2 million distinct CDR3 sequences in the sample, 28% were seen once. Sequenced sample: blood. Receptors were obtained from a woman under 40 in good health.

In this sample, this clonotype turned up a few times. This CDR3 reads CAILASGNIEQYF. The CDR3 DNA is TGTGCCATCCTGGCTAGCGGGAATATCGAGCAGTACTTC. The gene calls are TRBV10-3 and TRBJ2-7; 9 bases agree with TRBD2. Germline-derived CDR1 and CDR2 are ENHRY and SYGVKD. The CDR3 runs to 13 residues. J was trimmed by 6 bases and V by 8 bases; bases with no gene match: 8.

Concerning this clonotype itself: The junction does not match germline at one end; this may be a read error. The chain uses TRBV10-3 and TRBJ2-7; 7 nucleotides match TRBD2. This CDR3 is 17 amino acids long. Germline lookup yields CDR1 ENHRY and CDR2 SYGVKD. As DNA, the CDR3 is TGTGCCATCAGTGAGTCTAGGTCCGGGAGGTCCTCCCACGAGCAGTACTTC. As protein: CAISESRSGRSSHEQYF.

The table lists this clonotype with a few counts. The rearrangement links TRBV5-1 to TRBJ2-7; TRBD2 agrees at 15 bases. Trimming at V came to 4 bases and at J to 3 bases, leaving 5 bases not matched to a gene. The CDR3 covers 16 residues. The V gene's germline CDR1 is SGHRS and CDR2 YFSETQ. The chain's CDR3 is CASSGGTSGRLYEQYF. Written as DNA, the CDR3 is TGCGCCAGCAGCGGTGGGACTAGCGGGAGGCTCTACGAGCAGTACTTC.

The rearrangement uses TRBV15 and TRBJ2-7; 7 bases map to TRBD2. The CDR3 has 16 amino acids. Germline-derived CDR1 and CDR2 are LNHNV and YYDKDF (reference sequence). The J segment lost 3 bases and the V segment lost 0 bases, leaving 8 bases of the junction unmatched. In nucleotides, the CDR3 is TGTGCCACCAGCAGAGATCATGGGGGGGACTTCTACGAGCAGTACTTC. Amino acids: CATSRDHGGDFYEQYF. The variable domain in full, with the rest retrieved from reference TRBV15 and TRBJ2-7, is DAMVIQNPRYQVTQFGKPVTLSCSQTLNHNVMYWYQQKSSQAPKLLFHYYDKDFNNEADTPDNFQSRRPNTSFCFLDIRSPGLGDTAMYLCATSRDHGGDFYEQYFGPGTRLTVT.

The chain employs TRBV6-1 and TRBJ1-4; D ambiguous. Germline loops: CDR1 MNHNS, CDR2 SASEGT. The CDR3 spans 10 residues. Trimming stripped 8 bases from V and 6 bases from J, with 4 bases between. CDR3 in DNA: TGTGCCAGCCGGGATGAAAAACTGTTTTTT. Protein sequence: CASRDEKLFF.

This clonotype appeared many times. V gene TRBV29-1 combines with J gene TRBJ2-3; 8 bases are a match to TRBD1. Germline V gene lookup returns CDR1 SQVTM and CDR2 ANQGSEA. CDR3 size: 13 residues. The J segment lost 4 bases and the V segment lost 6 bases, leaving 6 bases of the junction unmatched. The DNA for the CDR3 is TGCAGCGTAGGACAGGGTGGCCCAGATACGCAGTATTTT. Translated, it gives CSVGQGGPDTQYF.